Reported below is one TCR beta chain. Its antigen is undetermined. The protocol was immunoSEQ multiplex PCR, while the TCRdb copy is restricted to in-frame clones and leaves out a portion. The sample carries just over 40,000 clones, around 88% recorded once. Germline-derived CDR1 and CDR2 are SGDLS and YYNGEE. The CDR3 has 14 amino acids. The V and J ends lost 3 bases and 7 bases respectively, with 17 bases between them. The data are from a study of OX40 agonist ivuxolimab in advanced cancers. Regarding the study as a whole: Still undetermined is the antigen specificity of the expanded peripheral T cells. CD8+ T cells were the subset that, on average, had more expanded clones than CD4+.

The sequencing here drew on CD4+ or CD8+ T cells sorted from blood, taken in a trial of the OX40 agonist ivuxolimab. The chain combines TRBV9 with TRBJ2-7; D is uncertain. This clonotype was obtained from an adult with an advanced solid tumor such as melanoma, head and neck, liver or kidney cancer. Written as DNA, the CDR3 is TGTGCCAGCAGCGCCTCCGGGTCCTCTATAGAGCAGTACTTC. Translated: CASSASGSSIEQYF. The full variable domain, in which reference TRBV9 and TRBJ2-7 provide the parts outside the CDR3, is DSGVTQTPKHLITATGQRVTLRCSPRSGDLSVYWYQQSLDQGLQFLIQYYNGEERAKGNILERFSAQQFPDLHSELNLSSLELGDSALYFCASSASGSSIEQYFGPGTRLTVT.